Listed below are T cell receptor beta chains from one sample, sequenced in a study of cytomegalovirus exposure and HLA in healthy donors. The method was immunoSEQ multiplex PCR; TCRdb's version includes in-frame clones alone and lacks a portion of them. The table records about 160,000 clones, roughly 83% of them present only once. The specimen was PBMCs. These receptor sequences come from a boy aged 2 to 9 in good health and CMV-seronegative. CDR3s include the opening cysteine and the closing phenylalanine or tryptophan. A D gene is named only where the DNA matches it firmly. For some rows the clone size is stated as once, few or many, or as a class when expanded; others skip it.

V	J	size	D	CDR3	DNA
TRBV15	TRBJ1-2	-	TRBD1	CATSRDLDRGNGYTF	TGTGCCACCAGCAGAGATCTGGACAGGGGGAATGGCTACACCTTC
TRBV7-9	TRBJ2-1	-	-	CASSLGSRVSYNEQFF	TGTGCCAGCAGCTTAGGATCCAGGGTCTCCTACAATGAGCAGTTCTTC
TRBV2	TRBJ2-1	-	-	CASSERGSSYNEQFF	TGTGCCAGCAGTGAAAGGGGGAGCTCCTACAATGAGCAGTTCTTC
TRBV15	TRBJ1-1	-	-	CATSRAIGGAFNTEAFF	TGTGCCACCAGCAGGGCAATAGGGGGGGCGTTTAACACTGAAGCTTTCTTT
TRBV6-6	TRBJ1-1	-	-	CASSYLRNTEAFF	TGTGCCAGCAGTTACCTCAGGAACACTGAAGCTTTCTTT
TRBV20-1	TRBJ1-2	few	-	CSVGGDYGYTF	TGCAGTGTAGGAGGGGACTATGGCTACACCTTC
TRBV6-5	TRBJ2-3	-	TRBD2	CASSSGTSYRTQYF	TGTGCCAGCAGCTCCGGGACTAGTTATCGTACGCAGTATTTT
TRBV2	TRBJ2-3	-	-	CASTGDDTDTQYF	TGTGCCAGCACAGGGGACGATACAGATACGCAGTATTTT
TRBV19	TRBJ2-5	once	TRBD2	CASSNGLMGGETQYF	TGTGCCAGTAGTAACGGACTAATGGGAGGGGAGACCCAGTACTTC
TRBV5-5	TRBJ2-3	few	TRBD2	CASSLQPSGGYTDTQYF	TGTGCCAGCAGCTTGCAACCTAGCGGGGGGTACACAGATACGCAGTATTTT
TRBV18	TRBJ1-1	-	TRBD1	CASSPGQGLFLTEAFF	TGTGCCAGCTCGCCGGGACAGGGTCTGTTTTTAACTGAAGCTTTCTTT
TRBV9	TRBJ2-1	-	-	CASSVSKSSSYNEQFF	TGTGCCAGCAGCGTAAGTAAATCGAGCTCCTACAATGAGCAGTTCTTC
TRBV21-1	TRBJ2-2	few	-	CASSSQNTGELFF	TGTGCCAGCAGCTCCCAAAACACCGGGGAGCTGTTTTTT
TRBV21-1	TRBJ2-1	-	-	CASSQVRTGLHEQFF	TGTGCCAGCAGCCAAGTTCGGACAGGGCTCCATGAGCAGTTCTTC
TRBV4-3	TRBJ1-1	-	-	CASSQEWQGNTEAFF	TGCGCCAGCAGCCAAGAGTGGCAGGGGAACACTGAAGCTTTCTTT
TRBV30	TRBJ1-2	-	-	CAWSQTPSNYGYTF	TGTGCCTGGAGCCAGACACCGTCTAACTATGGCTACACCTTC
TRBV9	TRBJ1-1	-	-	CASSVVGGYTEAFF	TGTGCCAGCAGCGTAGTGGGGGGGTACACTGAAGCTTTCTTT
TRBV29-1	TRBJ2-1	-	-	CSVDLQEISLSNNEQFF	TGCAGCGTTGATCTACAGGAAATAAGCTTGTCTAACAATGAGCAGTTCTTC